The source of this T cell receptor (beta chain) is a study of T cells in Graves' hyperthyroidism and ophthalmopathy. Germline CDR1 and CDR2: SEHNR and FQNEAQ (reference sequence). V lost 3 bases to trimming and J lost 4 bases, with 17 bases between them. The CDR3 extends over 16 amino acids. This clonotype has a count of ten or more. The diagnoses drew upon clinical symptoms, serum thyroxine and TRAb, thyroid ultrasound and orbital computed tomography. It was RNA transcripts that yielded the amplified TCR beta CDR3 regions. HTBI primers were employed in a first-round RT-PCR of the TCR CDR3. TCRdb re-called the multiplex PCR reads through MiXCR, storing one row per CDR3 protein. Here the sample spans 300,000 to 450,000 distinct CDR3 sequences, approximately 14% being singletons.

The sequence derives from a woman between 18 and 29 years old with Graves' hyperthyroidism that later progressed to Graves' ophthalmopathy. The sequenced sample consisted of blood. The rearrangement uses TRBV7-9 and TRBJ2-3, with D perhaps matching TRBD2 (5 bases). The CDR3 here is CASSLSEGRRPDTQYF. CDR3 DNA: TGTGCCAGCAGCTTGAGCGAGGGTAGGAGGCCAGATACGCAGTATTTT.